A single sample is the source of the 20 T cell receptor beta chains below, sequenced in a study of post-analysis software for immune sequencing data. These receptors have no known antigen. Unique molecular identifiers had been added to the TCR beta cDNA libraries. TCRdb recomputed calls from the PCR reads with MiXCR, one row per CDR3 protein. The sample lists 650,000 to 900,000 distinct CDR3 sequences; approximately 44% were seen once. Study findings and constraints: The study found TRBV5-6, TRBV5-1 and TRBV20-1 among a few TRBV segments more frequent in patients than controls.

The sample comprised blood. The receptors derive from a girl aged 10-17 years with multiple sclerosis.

The chain's CDR3 is CASSPSRDRGIYEQFF. DNA of the CDR3: TGTGCCAGCAGCCCCTCCCGGGACAGGGGGATCTATGAGCAGTTCTTC. This sequence joins TRBV7-8 and TRBJ2-1; 11 bases are shared with TRBD1. J gave up 8 bases and V 5 bases, and 11 bases lay outside the gene matches. This CDR3 is 16 amino acids long. Germline V gene lookup returns CDR1 SGHVS and CDR2 FQNEAQ.

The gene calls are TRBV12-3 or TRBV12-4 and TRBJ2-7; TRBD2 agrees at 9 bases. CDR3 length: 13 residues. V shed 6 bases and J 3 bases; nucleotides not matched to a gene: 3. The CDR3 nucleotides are TGTGCCAGCAGCGGACTAGCGCGCTACGAGCAGTACTTC. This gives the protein CASSGLARYEQYF.

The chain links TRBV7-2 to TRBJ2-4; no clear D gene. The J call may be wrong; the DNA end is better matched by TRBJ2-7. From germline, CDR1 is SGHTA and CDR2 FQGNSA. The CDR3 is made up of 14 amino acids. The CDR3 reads CASTSDDLSYEQYF. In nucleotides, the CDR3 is TGTGCCAGCACCTCGGATGACCTCTCCTACGAGCAGTACTTC.

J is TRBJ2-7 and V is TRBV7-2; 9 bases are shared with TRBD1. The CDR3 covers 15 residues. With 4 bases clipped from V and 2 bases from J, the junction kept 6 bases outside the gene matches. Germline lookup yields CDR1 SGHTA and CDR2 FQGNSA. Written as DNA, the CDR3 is TGTGCCAGCAGCTGGGCGGGACAGGGCCCCTACGAGCAGTACTTC. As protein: CASSWAGQGPYEQYF.

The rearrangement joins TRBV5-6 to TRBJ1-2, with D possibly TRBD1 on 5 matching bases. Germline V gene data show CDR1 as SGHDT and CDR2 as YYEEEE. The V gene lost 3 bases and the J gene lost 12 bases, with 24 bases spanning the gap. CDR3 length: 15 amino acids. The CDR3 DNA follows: TGTGCCAGCAGCTATGCTGGGACGGTGGATGATCAAAACACCTTC. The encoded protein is CASSYAGTVDDQNTF.

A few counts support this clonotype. CDR3 nucleotide sequence: TGCAGTGGGACGAGCGGGGCTAGCACAGATACGCAGTATTTT. It specifies CSGTSGASTDTQYF. This chain joins TRBV20-1 and TRBJ2-3, with 7 bases aligning to TRBD2. V lost 7 bases and J lost 0; bases outside the gene matches: 7. Germline CDR1 DFQATT, CDR2 SNEGSKA (reference sequence). The CDR3 has 14 amino acids.

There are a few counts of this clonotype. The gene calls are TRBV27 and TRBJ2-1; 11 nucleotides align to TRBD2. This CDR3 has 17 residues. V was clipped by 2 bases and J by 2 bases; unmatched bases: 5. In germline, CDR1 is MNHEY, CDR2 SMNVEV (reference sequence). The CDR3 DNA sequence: TGTGCCAGCAGTTTAGGGGTAGCGGGAGGGCCCTACAATGAGCAGTTCTTC. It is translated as CASSLGVAGGPYNEQFF.

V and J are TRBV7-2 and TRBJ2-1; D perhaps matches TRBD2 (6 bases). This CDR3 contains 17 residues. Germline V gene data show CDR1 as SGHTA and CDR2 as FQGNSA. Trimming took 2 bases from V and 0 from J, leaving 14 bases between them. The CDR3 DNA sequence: TGTGCCAGCAGCTTATTGTCCCCCGGGAGCTCCTACAATGAGCAGTTCTTC. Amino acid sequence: CASSLLSPGSSYNEQFF.

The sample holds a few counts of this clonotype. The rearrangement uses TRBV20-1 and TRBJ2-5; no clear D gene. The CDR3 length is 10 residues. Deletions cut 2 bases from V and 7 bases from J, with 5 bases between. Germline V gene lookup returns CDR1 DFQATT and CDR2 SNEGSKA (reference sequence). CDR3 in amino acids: CSARFGTQYF. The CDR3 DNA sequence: TGCAGTGCTAGATTCGGGACCCAGTACTTC.

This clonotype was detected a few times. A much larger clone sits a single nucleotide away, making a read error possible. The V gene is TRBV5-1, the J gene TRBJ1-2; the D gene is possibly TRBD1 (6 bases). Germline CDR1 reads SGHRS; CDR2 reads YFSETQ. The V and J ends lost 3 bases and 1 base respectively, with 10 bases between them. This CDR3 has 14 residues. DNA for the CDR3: TGCGCCAGCAGCTGGGGGACACTTAACTATGGCTACACCTTC. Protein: CASSWGTLNYGYTF.

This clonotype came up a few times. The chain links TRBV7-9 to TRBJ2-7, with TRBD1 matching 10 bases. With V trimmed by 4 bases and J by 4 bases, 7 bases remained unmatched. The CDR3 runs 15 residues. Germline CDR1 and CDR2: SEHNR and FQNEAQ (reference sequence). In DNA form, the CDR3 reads TGTGCCAGCAGCTCCCGGGACAGGGGTTTTTACGAGCAGTACTTC. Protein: CASSSRDRGFYEQYF.

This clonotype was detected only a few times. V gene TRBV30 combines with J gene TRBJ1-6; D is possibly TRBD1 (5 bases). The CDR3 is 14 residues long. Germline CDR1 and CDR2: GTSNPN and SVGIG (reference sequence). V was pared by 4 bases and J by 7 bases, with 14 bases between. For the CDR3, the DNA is TGTGCCTGGAAACCGGGACTTCTAAATTCACCCCTCCACTTT. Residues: CAWKPGLLNSPLHF.

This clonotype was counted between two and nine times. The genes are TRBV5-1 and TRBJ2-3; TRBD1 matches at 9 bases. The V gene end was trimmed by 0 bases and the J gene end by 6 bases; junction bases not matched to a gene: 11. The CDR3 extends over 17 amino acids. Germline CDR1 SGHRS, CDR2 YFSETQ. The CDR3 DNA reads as TGCGCCAGCAGCTTGGCCGGGGGACAGGGTATCCTGGATACGCAGTATTTT. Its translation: CASSLAGGQGILDTQYF. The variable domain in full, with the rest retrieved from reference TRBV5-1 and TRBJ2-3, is KAGVTQTPRYLIKTRGQQVTLSCSPISGHRSVSWYQQTPGQGLQFLFEYFSETQRNKGNFPGRFSGRQFSNSRSEMNVSTLELGDSALYLCASSLAGGQGILDTQYFGPGTRLTVL.

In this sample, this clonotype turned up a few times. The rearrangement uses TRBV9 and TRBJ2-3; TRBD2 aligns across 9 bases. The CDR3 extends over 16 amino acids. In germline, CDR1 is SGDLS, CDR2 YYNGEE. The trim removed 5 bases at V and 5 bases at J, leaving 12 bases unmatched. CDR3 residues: CASRPFSGGNQDTQYF. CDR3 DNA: TGTGCCAGCAGACCTTTTAGCGGGGGAAATCAAGATACGCAGTATTTT.

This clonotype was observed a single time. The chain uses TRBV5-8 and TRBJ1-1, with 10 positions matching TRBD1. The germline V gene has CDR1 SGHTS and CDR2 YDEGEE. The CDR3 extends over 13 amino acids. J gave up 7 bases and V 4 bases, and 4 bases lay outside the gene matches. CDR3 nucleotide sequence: TGTGCCAGCAGCACGGGACAGGGGTTTGAAGCTTTCTTT. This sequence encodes CASSTGQGFEAFF.

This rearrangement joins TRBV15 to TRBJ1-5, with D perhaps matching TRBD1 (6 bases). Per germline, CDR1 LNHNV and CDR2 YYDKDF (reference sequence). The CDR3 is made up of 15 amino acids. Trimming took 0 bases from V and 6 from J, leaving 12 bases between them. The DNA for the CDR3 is TGTGCCACCAGCAGAGATTTGGGGGCAGGTCAGCCCCAGCATTTT. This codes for CATSRDLGAGQPQHF.

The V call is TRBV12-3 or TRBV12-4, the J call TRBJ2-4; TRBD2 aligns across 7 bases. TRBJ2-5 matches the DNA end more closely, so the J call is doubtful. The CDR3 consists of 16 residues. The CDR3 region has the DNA TGTGCCAGCAGTTTCCAGATTAGCGGGCGGCAAGAGACCCAGTACTTC. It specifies CASSFQISGRQETQYF.

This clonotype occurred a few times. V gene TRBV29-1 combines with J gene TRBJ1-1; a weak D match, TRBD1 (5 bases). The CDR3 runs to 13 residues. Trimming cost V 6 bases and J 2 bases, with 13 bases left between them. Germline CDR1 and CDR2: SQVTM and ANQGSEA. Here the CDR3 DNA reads TGCAGCGTGATCCACCAGGGAAACACTGAAGCTTTCTTT. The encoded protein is CSVIHQGNTEAFF.

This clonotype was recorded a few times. The CDR3, as DNA: TGCAGCGTTGAAACTAGCGGGAGTATCTATGGTGTCAAAAACATTCAGTACTTC. Its protein is CSVETSGSIYGVKNIQYF. This chain links TRBV29-1 with TRBJ2-4, with 11 bases aligning to TRBD2. Trimming removed 2 bases from V and 3 bases from J; junction bases left unmatched: 12. Germline V gene data show CDR1 as SQVTM and CDR2 as ANQGSEA. CDR3 length: 18 amino acids.

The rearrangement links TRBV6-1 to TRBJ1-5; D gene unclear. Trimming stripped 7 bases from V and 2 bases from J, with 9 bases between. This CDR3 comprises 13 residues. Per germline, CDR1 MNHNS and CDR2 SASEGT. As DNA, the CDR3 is TGTGCCAGCACGAGGGCCGGCAATCAGCCCCAGCATTTT. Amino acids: CASTRAGNQPQHF.